This TCR beta chain was identified during a study of T cells in women clearing cervical HPV infection. In the study overall: Controls were women whose single incident HPV16 infection cleared within 12 months without precancer or cancer. Controls gave blood once infection was undetectable; cases at lesion identification.

The V end was cut by 7 bases, the J end by 2 bases, with 10 bases between. Germline V lookup: CDR1 SGHRS, CDR2 YFSETQ. The CDR3 is made up of 12 amino acids. Libraries were prepared by immunoSEQ multiplex PCR; TCRdb keeps only in-frame clonotypes and omits some of them. The listing records tens of thousands of clones. Comments on this clone: Coverage ceases 3 residues before the CDR3 finishes, and the germline J gene fills in the end.

The sequence came from a woman aged 18 to 75 with a cervical HPV16 infection that either progressed to CIN3+ or cleared (not recorded which). Sequences were obtained from blood buffy coat. The chain combines TRBV5-1 with TRBJ2-7; D is perhaps TRBD1 or TRBD2 (6 bases each). Partial CDR3 DNA: TGCGCCAGCGGGGGCGGGACCTACGAG. The encoded protein is CASGGGTYE. The full CDR3 reads CASGGGTYEQYF.